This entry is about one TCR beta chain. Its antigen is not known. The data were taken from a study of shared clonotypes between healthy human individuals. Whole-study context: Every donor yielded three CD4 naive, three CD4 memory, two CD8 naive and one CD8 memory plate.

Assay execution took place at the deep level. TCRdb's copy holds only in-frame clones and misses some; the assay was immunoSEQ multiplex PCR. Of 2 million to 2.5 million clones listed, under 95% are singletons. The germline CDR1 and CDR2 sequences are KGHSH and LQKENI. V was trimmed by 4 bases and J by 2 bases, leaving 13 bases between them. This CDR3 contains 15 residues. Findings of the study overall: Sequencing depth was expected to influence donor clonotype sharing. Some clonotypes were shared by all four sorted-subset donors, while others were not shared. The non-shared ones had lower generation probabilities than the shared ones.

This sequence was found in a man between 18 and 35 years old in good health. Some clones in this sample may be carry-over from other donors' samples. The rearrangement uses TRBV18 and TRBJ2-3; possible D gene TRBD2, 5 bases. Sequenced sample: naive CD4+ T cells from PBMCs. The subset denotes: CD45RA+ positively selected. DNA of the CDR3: TGTGCCAGCTCACTCCACGGAGGCCACACAGATACGCAGTATTTT. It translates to CASSLHGGHTDTQYF.